This T cell receptor beta chain appears in the sequencing data of a study of blood T cell repertoires in COVID-19. TCRdb's copy holds only in-frame clones and misses some; the assay was immunoSEQ multiplex PCR. The sample lists around 320,000 clones; approximately 91% were seen once. This CDR3 comprises 14 residues. CDR1 and CDR2 from the germline V gene are MGHDK and SYGVNS. The V gene lost 4 bases and the J gene lost 3 bases, with 13 bases spanning the gap. The sequenced sample consisted of PBMCs or T cells enriched from blood (not recorded which). The sequence was obtained from a woman aged 30 to 39 who had been exposed to COVID-19. The chain combines TRBV25-1 with TRBJ2-7; tentatively, D is TRBD1 (6 bases). The CDR3 region is CASSGGRNFYEQYF. DNA of the CDR3: TGTGCCAGCAGTGGGGGGCGAAATTTCTACGAGCAGTACTTC.